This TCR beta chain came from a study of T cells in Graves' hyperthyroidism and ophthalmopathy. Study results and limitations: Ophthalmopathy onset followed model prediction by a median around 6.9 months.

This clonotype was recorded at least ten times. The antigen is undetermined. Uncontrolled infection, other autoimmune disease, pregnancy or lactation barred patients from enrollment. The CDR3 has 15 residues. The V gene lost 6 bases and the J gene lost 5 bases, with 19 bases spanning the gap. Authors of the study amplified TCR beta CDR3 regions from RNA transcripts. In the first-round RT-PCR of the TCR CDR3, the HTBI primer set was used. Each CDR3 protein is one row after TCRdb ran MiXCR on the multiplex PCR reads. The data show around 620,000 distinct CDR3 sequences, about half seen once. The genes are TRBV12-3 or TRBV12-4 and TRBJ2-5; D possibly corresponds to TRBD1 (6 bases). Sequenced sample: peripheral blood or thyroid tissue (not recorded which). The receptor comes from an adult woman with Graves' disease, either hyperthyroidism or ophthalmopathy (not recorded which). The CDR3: CASSQNRVGWETQYF. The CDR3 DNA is TGTGCCAGCAGCCAAAACAGGGTTGGATGGGAGACCCAGTACTTC.